This TCR beta chain originates from a study of identical twins (dated by TCRdb to between 2015 and 2016). In the study overall: The study deep-sequenced TCR alpha and beta repertoires from monozygotic twins, unrelated adults of various ages and cord blood to test whether fetal clonotypes persist. To rule out contamination, the twin experiments were replicated at different times with different library preparation protocols.

Broad study findings and their caveats: Invariant T cells such as MAIT and iNKT could partly confound zero-insertion analyses, though diverse VJ usage argued against this for most clonotypes. Fewer insertions were carried by abundant cord blood beta clonotypes, a similar but weaker trend appeared in young adult naive repertoires, and no such trend appeared in memory repertoires. Compared with coincidental sharing between unrelated individuals, out-of-frame TCR alpha sequences shared between twins had an excess of sequences with low generation probability. Conclusions relied on cross-sectional statistical analysis, since the same donors could not be followed over many years. In beta out-of-frame sequences, excess twin sharing was weaker, because having fewer shared sequences lowered the signal-to-noise ratio. In monozygotic twins, recombination models systematically underestimated out-of-frame TCR alpha sharing, but the models matched the sharing seen between unrelated individuals.

The library was generated by 5' RACE. TCRdb shows the sequencer as Illumina HiSeq 2000. Template switching added a universal primer binding site, and the final cDNA carried a unique molecular identifier that allowed TCR cDNA molecules to be counted accurately. Specific primers in the conserved constant-segment region were used to synthesize first-strand cDNA for the TCR alpha and beta chains. Each cDNA library was double barcoded, with a SMART-Mk sample barcode plus Illumina barcodes, to control for contamination. TruSeq adapter sequences and Illumina sample barcodes were added in two successive PCR steps. The Illumina HiSeq platform was used with custom primers to sequence TCR alpha and beta cDNA libraries. The authors processed their data as follows. MiGEC processed the raw reads to extract unique molecular identifiers, while MiXCR was used to determine the CDR3 positions. Recombination models were inferred per individual with the repgenHMM and IGoR tools using an EM algorithm. The analysis of shared clonotypes was done with the tcR package in R, with sharing normalized by the product of cloneset sizes. To study raw recombination free of thymic and clonal selection effects, out-of-frame nonproductive sequences were analyzed. TCRdb took the public reads, trimmed them with fastp at Q25, ran MiXCR for clone calling and kept in-frame beta chains. Entries are consolidated by CDR3 protein sequence, retaining the most common genes and DNA. TCRdb, not the authors, supplied the V and J calls. Across this sample there are under 300,000 distinct CDR3 sequences, with roughly 8.7% seen only once. The ten largest clones take up around 3% of the sample.

Concerning this clonotype: There is no known antigen for this receptor. No much larger clone is present one base from it, and per-base qualities are unavailable.

Looking up the germline V gene (reference sequence) yields CDR1 MNHEY and CDR2 SMNVEV. From cysteine to phenylalanine, the CDR3 is 18 amino acids long. The kept DNA is CDR3 alone, 54 bases in frame from the first base. From V the trimming removes 6 bases and from J it removes 7 bases, while the gene matches leave 17 bases of the junction unaccounted for. Every donor in the study was a healthy Caucasian. The twin cohort consisted of three pairs of female monozygotic twins, all aged about 18 to 29 years. CD4+ and CD8+ T cell populations were isolated with positive isolation kits from Invitrogen. This same sample was also part of a study on yellow fever vaccine responses in identical twins. Reported in the second study: According to the authors, the vaccine-induced T cell response in identical twins seemed to be partly convergent and partly specific to each individual. The study precisely tracked vaccine-responding T cell clones in identical twins.

This clonotype was sampled from a young woman in good health. What was sequenced was CD8+ T cells sorted from blood. The rearranged chain carries TRBV27 and TRBJ1-6, and 8 junction bases match TRBD1. CDR3 loop: CASSLKPLYRGDNSPLHF. In nucleotides, the sequence is TGTGCCAGCAGCTTAAAGCCACTCTACAGGGGGGACAATTCACCCCTCCACTTT.